Shown below are 11 T cell receptor beta chains from a single sample sequenced in a study of T cells in Graves' hyperthyroidism and ophthalmopathy. Amplified regions were TCR beta CDR3 sequences from RNA transcripts. The TCR CDR3 first-round RT-PCR relied on the HTBI primer set. TCRdb re-called the multiplex PCR reads through MiXCR, storing one row per CDR3 protein. Of roughly 500,000 distinct CDR3 sequences in the sample, about 45% are singletons; the top ten hold roughly 19%. Specimen: peripheral blood or thyroid tissue (not recorded which). These receptor sequences come from an adult woman with Graves' disease, either hyperthyroidism or ophthalmopathy (not recorded which).

This clonotype was recorded many times. The genes are TRBV28 and TRBJ1-2, with 7 bases identical to TRBD1. The CDR3 consists of 15 residues. Germline V gene sequence: CDR1 MDHEN, CDR2 SYDVKM. V lost 2 bases, J lost 2 bases, and 5 bases stayed unmatched. CDR3: CASSLDREINYGYTF. The DNA for the CDR3 is TGTGCCAGCAGTTTAGACAGGGAGATCAACTATGGCTACACCTTC.

The chain is built from TRBV25-1 and TRBJ2-5; TRBD1 might be the D (6 bases). Trimming left V 5 bases short and J 5 bases short, with 18 bases between. Germline CDR1 and CDR2: MGHDK and SYGVNS. The CDR3 runs to 15 residues. The CDR3 bases are TGTGCCAGCAGTCCGGCGGGTGGGGGCTGGGAGACCCAGTACTTC. It yields the protein CASSPAGGGWETQYF. Full variable domain (outside the CDR3, taken from reference TRBV25-1 and TRBJ2-5): EADIYQTPRYLVIGTGKKITLECSQTMGHDKMYWYQQDPGMELHLIHYSYGVNSTEKGDLSSESTVSRIRTEHFPLTLESARPSHTSQYLCASSPAGGGWETQYFGPGTRLLVL.

The CDR3 region is CSARDLSTGETGETQYF. Here the CDR3 DNA reads TGCAGTGCTAGAGATCTAAGCACGGGGGAGACTGGGGAGACCCAGTACTTC. The chain couples TRBV20-1 to TRBJ2-5; tentative D call: TRBD2 (6 bases). Trimming took 0 bases from V and 5 from J, leaving 22 bases between them. CDR1 and CDR2 from the germline V gene are DFQATT and SNEGSKA (reference sequence). The length of the CDR3 is 17 residues.

This clonotype was seen many times. This chain uses TRBV2 with TRBJ1-4; D is perhaps TRBD1 (6 bases). Trimming took off 6 bases at V and 7 bases at J, with 18 bases between the two ends. Germline V gene sequence: CDR1 SNHLY, CDR2 FYNNEI. CDR3 length: 15 amino acids. The CDR3 loop is CASRRTVLRSEKLFF. The CDR3 DNA sequence: TGTGCCAGCAGGAGGACAGTTCTTAGGAGTGAAAAACTGTTTTTT.

The sample holds many counts of this clonotype. The chain recombines TRBV2 with TRBJ2-2; tentatively, D is TRBD1 (6 bases). In germline, CDR1 is SNHLY, CDR2 FYNNEI. This CDR3 comprises 15 residues. V gave up 1 base and J gave up 6 bases, with 12 bases separating them. The CDR3 bases are TGTGCCAGCAGTGAAGTACCACAGGGATCCGGGGAGCTGTTTTTT. It is translated as CASSEVPQGSGELFF.

This clonotype came up a few times. V is TRBV2 and J is TRBJ1-5; 7 bases match TRBD1. V dropped 9 bases and J dropped 6; count of bases not matched to a gene: 17. CDR3 length: 16 residues. The germline V gene has CDR1 SNHLY and CDR2 FYNNEI. This CDR3 reads CASATEGGAGSQPQHF. CDR3 nucleotides: TGTGCCAGTGCCACCGAAGGGGGCGCGGGCAGTCAGCCCCAGCATTTT.

The chain recombines TRBV7-2 with TRBJ1-1, with TRBD1 matching 7 bases. The CDR3 contains 14 residues. With V trimmed by 4 bases and J by 5 bases, 7 bases remained unmatched. Germline V lookup: CDR1 SGHTA, CDR2 FQGNSA. The CDR3 coding sequence is TGTGCCAGCAGCTCACGACAGGGTGCGACTGAAGCTTTCTTT. Its translation is CASSSRQGATEAFF.

This clonotype appeared a few times. CDR3 region: CAITGQSSYEQYF. The DNA for the CDR3 is TGTGCCATCACGGGACAGAGCTCCTACGAGCAGTACTTC. The chain is built from TRBV10-3 and TRBJ2-7; 7 bases are shared with TRBD1. V gave up 7 bases and J gave up 0 bases; unmatched junction bases: 3. CDR1 ENHRY and CDR2 SYGVKD come from the germline V gene. There are 13 residues in the CDR3.

This clonotype was recorded many times. The chain links TRBV12-3 or TRBV12-4 to TRBJ1-3, with a tentative D call TRBD1 (5 bases). Deletions cut 6 bases from V and 2 bases from J, with 14 bases between. The CDR3 is 15 amino acids. CDR3 protein: CASRLAGTAGNTIYF. The CDR3 DNA sequence: TGTGCCAGCAGATTGGCCGGGACCGCTGGAAACACCATATATTTT.

This sequence joins TRBV25-1 and TRBJ2-7; the D gene is possibly TRBD2 (7 bases). Germline V lookup: CDR1 MGHDK, CDR2 SYGVNS. V shed 4 bases and J shed 2 bases, with 15 bases lying between them. This CDR3 contains 15 residues. The CDR3 DNA reads as TGTGCCAGCAGTGCACAGGACAGCGGGACCTACGAGCAGTACTTC. Translating gives CASSAQDSGTYEQYF.

In regard to this clonotype: The junction differs from germline at one of its ends, possibly a read error. The V call is TRBV5-1, the J call TRBJ1-2; D uncertain. Germline V gene lookup returns CDR1 SGHRS and CDR2 YFSETQ. The CDR3 contains 13 residues. The CDR3 here is CASTPGQAGGYTF. The CDR3 region has the DNA TGTGCCAGCACCCCAGGCCAAGCGGGAGGCTACACCTTC. Variable domain in full (rest from reference TRBV5-1 and TRBJ1-2): KAGVTQTPRYLIKTRGQQVTLSCSPISGHRSVSWYQQTPGQGLQFLFEYFSETQRNKGNFPGRFSGRQFSNSRSEMNVSTLELGDSALYLCASTPGQAGGYTFGSGTRLTVV.